This TCR beta chain was sequenced in a study of OX40 agonist ivuxolimab in advanced cancers. For the study at large: Patients treated during dose escalation were battling hepatocellular carcinoma, melanoma, renal cell or head and neck cancer.

Notes on the study in general: Patients with a partial response at 0.1-3.0 mg/kg had among the lowest clonal expansion. The mean number of expanded clones was higher in CD8+ T cells than in CD4+.

The CDR3 spans 15 residues. The V gene end was trimmed by 6 bases and the J gene end by 5 bases; junction bases not matched to a gene: 7. The germline CDR1 and CDR2 sequences are MDHEN and SYDVKM. Notes on this clone: Its antigen is not known.

The method was immunoSEQ multiplex PCR; TCRdb's version includes in-frame clones alone and lacks a portion of them. Altogether over 80,000 clones are present, more than 85% being singletons, with the ten largest covering roughly 1.1%. Material: CD4+ or CD8+ T cells sorted from blood, obtained in a trial of the OX40 agonist ivuxolimab. The receptor was derived from an adult with an advanced solid tumor such as melanoma, head and neck, liver or kidney cancer. The chain is built from TRBV28 and TRBJ2-7; 13 nucleotides line up with TRBD2. The chain's CDR3 is CASRRTSGSFDEQYF. The CDR3 DNA is TGTGCCAGCAGACGGACTAGCGGGAGTTTCGACGAGCAGTACTTC.